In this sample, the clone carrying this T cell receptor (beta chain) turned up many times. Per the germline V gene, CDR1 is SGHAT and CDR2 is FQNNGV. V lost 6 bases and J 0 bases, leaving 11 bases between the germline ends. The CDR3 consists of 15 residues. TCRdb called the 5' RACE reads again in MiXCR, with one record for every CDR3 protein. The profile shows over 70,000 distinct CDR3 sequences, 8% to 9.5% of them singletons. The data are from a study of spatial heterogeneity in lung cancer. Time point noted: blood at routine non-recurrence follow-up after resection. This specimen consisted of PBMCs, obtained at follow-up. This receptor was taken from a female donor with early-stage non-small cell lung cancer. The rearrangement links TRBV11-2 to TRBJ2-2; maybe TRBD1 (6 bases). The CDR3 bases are TGTGCCAGCAGGTTTGGGACAACGAACACCGGGGAGCTGTTTTTT. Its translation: CASRFGTTNTGELFF.